Shown below are 30 T cell receptor beta chains from a single sample sequenced in a study of blood T cell repertoires in COVID-19. TCRdb keeps only in-frame clones here, not all; method: immunoSEQ multiplex PCR. This table holds about 200,000 clones, roughly 90% found once. The sequencing input was PBMCs or T cells enriched from blood (not recorded which). The receptor source for this set is a young woman who had recovered from COVID-19.

This chain connects TRBV21-1 to TRBJ1-1; TRBD1, as called in the table, went unchecked against the DNA. TRBV21-1 corresponds to a pseudogene. The CDR3 is made up of 14 amino acids. CDR3 protein: CASSPPGGSAEAFF. The CDR3, as DNA: TGTGCCAGCAGCCCTCCAGGGGGCTCGGCTGAAGCTTTCTTT.

The CDR3 loop reads CATSREGTALSYEQYF. CDR3 DNA: TGTGCCACCAGCAGAGAGGGGACAGCCCTCTCCTACGAGCAGTACTTC. The rearrangement links TRBV15 to TRBJ2-7; 7 nucleotides align to TRBD1. The CDR3 spans 16 residues. The trim removed 0 bases at V and 0 bases at J, leaving 5 bases unmatched. CDR1 is LNHNV, CDR2 YYDKDF, per germline (reference sequence).

The chain couples TRBV5-6 to TRBJ1-5; 9 bases fit TRBD1. With 4 bases clipped from V and 3 bases from J, the junction kept 5 bases outside the gene matches. This CDR3 spans 15 amino acids. The V gene's germline CDR1 is SGHDT and CDR2 YYEEEE. In DNA form, the CDR3 reads TGTGCCAGCAGCCCTTGGGACAGGGACAATCAGCCCCAGCATTTT. It yields the protein CASSPWDRDNQPQHF.

This chain links TRBV4-2 with TRBJ1-2, with a possible D match to TRBD1 (6 bases). The CDR3 is made up of 14 amino acids. Germline CDR1 is LGHNA and CDR2 is YNFKEQ. Trimming removed 4 bases from V and 3 bases from J, with 12 bases in between. CDR3 in amino acids: CASSRAGADYGYTF. CDR3 nucleotides: TGTGCCAGCAGCCGGGCAGGGGCGGACTATGGCTACACCTTC.

This chain links TRBV5-1 with TRBJ2-2; a weak D match, TRBD1 (6 bases). CDR1 and CDR2 from the germline V gene are SGHRS and YFSETQ. The V gene lost 2 bases and the J gene lost 3 bases, with 11 bases spanning the gap. The CDR3 extends over 15 amino acids. For the CDR3, the DNA is TGCGCCAGCAGCTTTAGGGGACAATACACCGGGGAGCTGTTTTTT. As protein: CASSFRGQYTGELFF. The full variable domain, its missing parts supplied by reference TRBV5-1 and TRBJ2-2, is KAGVTQTPRYLIKTRGQQVTLSCSPISGHRSVSWYQQTPGQGLQFLFEYFSETQRNKGNFPGRFSGRQFSNSRSEMNVSTLELGDSALYLCASSFRGQYTGELFFGEGSRLTVL.

This chain uses TRBV4-3 with TRBJ1-5; D possibly corresponds to TRBD1 (5 bases). From germline, CDR1 is LGHNA and CDR2 YSLEER. The CDR3 contains 17 residues. Trimming removed 0 bases from V and 4 bases from J, with 16 bases in between. The CDR3 bases are TGCGCCAGCAGCCAAGATCGGGGGGAACTGGGGAATCAGCCCCAGCATTTT. This encodes CASSQDRGELGNQPQHF.

The CDR3 protein is CASSQADSLNTEAFF. The DNA of the CDR3 is TGCGCCAGCAGCCAAGCCGACAGCCTAAACACTGAAGCTTTCTTT. V gene TRBV4-3 combines with J gene TRBJ1-1; the D gene is possibly TRBD1 (5 bases). Germline lookup yields CDR1 LGHNA and CDR2 YSLEER. The CDR3 is 15 amino acids. The V end was cut by 1 base, the J end by 2 bases, with 11 bases between.

A remark on this clone: A much larger clone sits a single nucleotide away, making a read error possible. Distinct nucleotide sequences in the sample also encode this CDR3. The gene calls are TRBV7-9 and TRBJ1-6; 7 positions match TRBD1. V was clipped by 5 bases and J by 7 bases; unmatched bases: 5. The germline V gene has CDR1 SEHNR and CDR2 FQNEAQ (reference sequence). The length of the CDR3 is 14 residues. In nucleotides, the CDR3 is TGTGCCAGCAGCCTTGGGACAGCCAATTCACCCCTCCACTTT. It is translated as CASSLGTANSPLHF.

The chain links TRBV28 to TRBJ1-1; D unresolved. CDR1 is MDHEN, CDR2 SYDVKM, per germline. CDR3 length equals 16 residues. Between the trimmed V and J ends, which lost 6 bases and 1 base, there was a span of 18 bases. Here the CDR3 reads CASSPSPDGRNTEAFF. CDR3 sequence (DNA): TGTGCCAGCAGCCCTTCCCCGGACGGGAGGAACACTGAAGCTTTCTTT.

The chain carries TRBV7-2 and TRBJ1-1, with a possible D match to TRBD1 (6 bases). The CDR3 totals 13 residues. Trimming pared 7 bases from V and 3 bases from J, leaving 12 bases between. Germline V gives CDR1 SGHTA, CDR2 FQGNSA. The CDR3 here is CASTGTYYTEAFF. The CDR3 DNA sequence: TGTGCCAGCACCGGGACATACTACACTGAAGCTTTCTTT.

The chain has TRBV7-9 and TRBJ1-2; perhaps TRBD1 as D (5 bases). The V end was cut by 0 bases, the J end by 8 bases, with 16 bases between. The CDR3 is 15 residues long. CDR1 SEHNR and CDR2 FQNEAQ come from the germline V gene (reference sequence). The CDR3 DNA sequence: TGTGCCAGCAGCTTAGCGTATCAGCAGGGTCGAGGCTACACCTTC. Translation gives CASSLAYQQGRGYTF.

The V and J genes are TRBV6-5 and TRBJ1-1; no firm D call. Trimming removed 6 bases at V and 8 bases at J, with 19 bases between. This CDR3 contains 14 residues. Germline V gives CDR1 MNHEY, CDR2 SVGAGI. In DNA form, the CDR3 reads TGTGCCAGCAGCCTCGACGCCACTACGGGGGAAGCTTTCTTT. This codes for CASSLDATTGEAFF.

The chain combines TRBV5-1 with TRBJ1-1; D unresolved. In germline, CDR1 is SGHRS, CDR2 YFSETQ. The ends were cut back, 0 bases at V and 2 bases at J, with 11 bases in the middle. The CDR3 runs 15 residues. The CDR3 bases are TGCGCCAGCAGCTTGGCCGGCAGCGCAAACACTGAAGCTTTCTTT. Translating it yields CASSLAGSANTEAFF.

The chain employs TRBV6-2 or TRBV6-3 and TRBJ2-7, with 7 positions matching TRBD2. Looked up from germline, CDR1 is MNHEY and CDR2 is SVGEGT. V shed 6 bases and J 1 base; nucleotides not matched to a gene: 6. The CDR3 is made up of 14 amino acids. The CDR3 DNA sequence: TGTGCCAGCAGCCCCCGGGGGGAGTCCTACGAGCAGTACTTC. Translated, it gives CASSPRGESYEQYF.

V gene TRBV6-5 combines with J gene TRBJ1-2; D is possibly TRBD1 (5 bases). Germline V gives CDR1 MNHEY, CDR2 SVGAGI. The V gene lost 4 bases and the J gene lost 4 bases, with 13 bases spanning the gap. The CDR3 has 14 residues. In DNA, the CDR3 is TGTGCCAGCAGTTGGGGAGGGAGGGGCTATGGCTACACCTTC. Amino acid sequence: CASSWGGRGYGYTF.

The V and J genes are TRBV19 and TRBJ2-5; 7 nucleotides match TRBD1. This CDR3 spans 16 amino acids. Trimming cost V 6 bases and J 2 bases; bases outside gene matches: 12. CDR1 is LNHDA, CDR2 SQIVND, per germline (reference sequence). The CDR3 loop is CASSQPGQSFQETQYF. CDR3 nucleotide sequence: TGTGCCAGTAGCCAACCGGGACAGAGCTTTCAAGAGACCCAGTACTTC. The full variable domain, in which reference TRBV19 and TRBJ2-5 provide the parts outside the CDR3, is DGGITQSPKYLFRKEGQNVTLSCEQNLNHDAMYWYRQDPGQGLRLIYYSQIVNDFQKGDIAEGYSVSREKKESFPLTVTSAQKNPTAFYLCASSQPGQSFQETQYFGPGTRLLVL.

This chain joins TRBV6-4 and TRBJ2-3, with 7 bases aligning to TRBD1. V lost 4 bases and J lost 2; bases outside the gene matches: 3. This CDR3 has 14 amino acids. The germline gives CDR1 MRHNA, CDR2 SNTAGT. This CDR3 reads CASSARGLTDTQYF. DNA of the CDR3: TGTGCCAGCAGTGCGAGGGGGCTCACAGATACGCAGTATTTT.

The chain joins TRBV9 to TRBJ2-2, with D hard to call. V was cut by 0 bases and J by 6 bases, with 9 bases left in between. CDR3 length: 14 amino acids. From germline, CDR1 is SGDLS and CDR2 YYNGEE. CDR3 sequence: CASSVVMGAGELFF. The DNA of the CDR3 is TGTGCCAGCAGCGTAGTGATGGGCGCCGGGGAGCTGTTTTTT.

The chain employs TRBV6-2 or TRBV6-3 and TRBJ2-1; 9 positions agree with TRBD1. CDR1 MNHEY and CDR2 SVGEGT come from the germline V gene. The CDR3 covers 14 residues. The V segment lost 6 bases and the J segment 5 bases; nucleotides outside the gene matches: 5. The CDR3 spells CASSRQGGNNEQFF. CDR3 nucleotides: TGTGCCAGCAGCCGACAGGGGGGAAACAATGAGCAGTTCTTC.

This clone occurred once. This chain links TRBV19 with TRBJ1-2; D perhaps matches TRBD1 (5 bases). V lost 3 bases, J lost 5 bases, and 16 bases lay in between. Germline assignment: CDR1 LNHDA and CDR2 SQIVND (reference sequence). This CDR3 comprises 15 residues. CDR3 sequence (DNA): TGTGCCAGTAGTATTTTGGCTCTTCAGGGTTATGGCTACACCTTC. Translation: CASSILALQGYGYTF. Looking up the rest from reference TRBV19 and TRBJ1-2 gives the full variable domain: DGGITQSPKYLFRKEGQNVTLSCEQNLNHDAMYWYRQDPGQGLRLIYYSQIVNDFQKGDIAEGYSVSREKKESFPLTVTSAQKNPTAFYLCASSILALQGYGYTFGSGTRLTVV.

V and J are TRBV2 and TRBJ1-1; D gene ambiguous. This CDR3 has 13 residues. Germline CDR1 reads SNHLY; CDR2 reads FYNNEI. Trimming took 4 bases from V and 1 from J, leaving 7 bases between them. The CDR3 region has the DNA TGTGCCAGCAGTGGGGCACCGAACACTGAAGCTTTCTTT. It specifies CASSGAPNTEAFF.

The J gene is TRBJ1-4, the V gene TRBV19; D gene ambiguous. Trimming removed 0 bases from V and 11 bases from J, with 4 bases in between. The germline V gene encodes CDR1 LNHDA and CDR2 SQIVND (reference sequence). CDR3 length: 11 residues. Written as DNA, the CDR3 is TGTGCCAGTAGTATAGATGGCAAACTGTTTTTT. It is translated as CASSIDGKLFF.

This sequence joins TRBV6-5 and TRBJ2-2, with 9 bases that match TRBD1. The V segment lost 6 bases and the J segment 4 bases; nucleotides outside the gene matches: 3. The CDR3 contains 14 residues. Germline-derived CDR1 and CDR2 are MNHEY and SVGAGI. The CDR3 DNA follows: TGTGCCAGCAGCCTGACAGGGGGCACCGGGGAGCTGTTTTTT. As protein: CASSLTGGTGELFF.

J is TRBJ2-1 and V is TRBV19, with 11 nucleotides matching TRBD2. The germline CDR1 and CDR2 sequences are LNHDA and SQIVND (reference sequence). J gave up 4 bases and V 5 bases, and 1 base lay outside the gene matches. The CDR3 is 14 amino acids. The CDR3 sequence: CASSGTSGYNEQFF. CDR3 coding DNA: TGTGCCAGTAGTGGGACTAGCGGTTACAATGAGCAGTTCTTC.

J is TRBJ1-2 and V is TRBV24-1; D perhaps matches TRBD1 (5 bases). The germline V gene has CDR1 KGHDR and CDR2 SFDVKD. Trimming cost V 3 bases and J 7 bases, with 14 bases left between them. The CDR3 runs 14 residues. The CDR3 region has the DNA TGTGCCACCAGTGATGGGGACTTCTCGGGTGGCTACACCTTC. It encodes CATSDGDFSGGYTF.

The J gene is TRBJ2-5, the V gene TRBV19, with 7 bases identical to TRBD1. J was trimmed by 1 base and V by 5 bases; bases with no gene match: 7. From germline, CDR1 is LNHDA and CDR2 SQIVND (reference sequence). This CDR3 region has 15 residues. DNA for the CDR3: TGTGCCAGTAGTGTTCGGGACAGTATCCAAGAGACCCAGTACTTC. It is translated as CASSVRDSIQETQYF.

This rearrangement joins TRBV5-4 to TRBJ1-2; 10 nucleotides align to TRBD1. The germline CDR1 and CDR2 sequences are SGHNT and YYREEE (reference sequence). There are 15 residues in the CDR3. Losses at the gene ends were 4 bases for V and 6 bases for J; bases not matched to a gene: 9. Here the CDR3 reads CASSQTGQGIDGYTF. DNA for the CDR3: TGTGCCAGCAGCCAGACGGGACAGGGGATAGATGGCTACACCTTC.

The V gene is TRBV9, the J gene TRBJ1-3; 9 bases are a match to TRBD1. Trimming removed 4 bases from V and 4 bases from J; junction bases left unmatched: 6. The germline CDR1 and CDR2 sequences are SGDLS and YYNGEE. The CDR3 sequence is 15 residues long. The CDR3 here is CASSSTGTGGNTIYF. The CDR3 bases are TGTGCCAGCAGCTCCACCGGGACAGGGGGAAACACCATATATTTT.

This sequence joins TRBV18 and TRBJ1-5; 8 bases map to TRBD1. This CDR3 comprises 15 residues. Germline V gene lookup returns CDR1 KGHSH and CDR2 LQKENI. V dropped 5 bases and J dropped 3; count of bases not matched to a gene: 6. The CDR3: CASSDRGSANQPQHF. CDR3 DNA sequence: TGTGCCAGCTCAGACAGGGGATCAGCCAATCAGCCCCAGCATTTT.

This CDR3 is CASSRSGAQGAFF. CDR3 coding DNA: TGTGCCAGCAGTAGATCCGGAGCTCAGGGAGCTTTCTTT. V is TRBV6-5 and J is TRBJ1-1, with D possibly matching TRBD1 (5 bases). The germline V gene encodes CDR1 MNHEY and CDR2 SVGAGI. The ends were cut back, 5 bases at V and 10 bases at J, with 17 bases in the middle. This CDR3 region has 13 residues.